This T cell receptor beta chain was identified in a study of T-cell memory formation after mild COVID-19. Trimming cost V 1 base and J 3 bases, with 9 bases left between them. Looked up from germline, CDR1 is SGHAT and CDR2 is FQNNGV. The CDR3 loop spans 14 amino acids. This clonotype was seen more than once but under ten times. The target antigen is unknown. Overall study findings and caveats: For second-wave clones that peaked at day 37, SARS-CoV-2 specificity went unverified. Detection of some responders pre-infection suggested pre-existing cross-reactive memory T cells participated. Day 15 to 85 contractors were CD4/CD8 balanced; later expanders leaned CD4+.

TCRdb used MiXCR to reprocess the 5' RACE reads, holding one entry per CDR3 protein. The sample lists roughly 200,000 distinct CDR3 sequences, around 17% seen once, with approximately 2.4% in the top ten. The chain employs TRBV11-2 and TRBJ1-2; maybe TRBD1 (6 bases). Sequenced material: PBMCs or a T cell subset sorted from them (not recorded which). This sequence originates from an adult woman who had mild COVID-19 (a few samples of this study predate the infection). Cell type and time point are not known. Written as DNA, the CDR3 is TGTGCCAGCAGCTTAGCCTACAGGGACTATGGCTACACCTTC. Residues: CASSLAYRDYGYTF.